These T cell receptor beta chains were read from a single sample in a study of T cell responses to AZD1222 COVID-19 vaccine. Sequencing used immunoSEQ multiplex PCR; TCRdb keeps in-frame clones, though not all of them. The sample has fewer than 200,000 clones; about 90% are singletons. Sequencing was performed on peripheral blood, taken on day 0 of AZD1222 vaccination. The receptors were gathered from an adult in good health. Both conserved end residues are part of each CDR3. The D gene is left open where the match is weak. A clone size is listed for some rows: how often the clone was seen (once, few, many), or a class if it is expanded.

CDR3 DNA: TGTGCCAGCTCACCCCAGCATCTCAGCGGGGACGAGCAGTACTTC
CDR3 protein: CASSPQHLSGDEQYF
J gene: TRBJ2-7
D gene: TRBD2
V gene: TRBV18
clone size: NA

CDR3 DNA: TGTGCCAGCAGCTCCGAGAGAGTCAACTATGGCTACACCTTC
CDR3 protein: CASSSERVNYGYTF
J gene: TRBJ1-2
D gene: NA
V gene: TRBV7-9
clone size: NA

CDR3 DNA: TGTGCCAGCAGTTTCAGGGGTTCTGGAAGCTACACCTTC
CDR3 protein: CASSFRGSGSYTF
J gene: TRBJ1-2
D gene: NA
V gene: TRBV28
clone size: NA

CDR3 DNA: TGTGCCAGTAAGGGGATCGGGGAGCCTGAAGCTTTCTTT
CDR3 protein: CASKGIGEPEAFF
J gene: TRBJ1-1
D gene: NA
V gene: TRBV19
clone size: once

CDR3 DNA: TGTGCCAGCTCACCATCGGGTACTAATGAAAAACTGTTTTTT
CDR3 protein: CASSPSGTNEKLFF
J gene: TRBJ1-4
D gene: NA
V gene: TRBV18
clone size: NA

CDR3 DNA: TGTGCCAGCAGCCAACCCTTCGGGGCGGGGGGGCTAAGTAATGAGCAGTTCTTC
CDR3 protein: CASSQPFGAGGLSNEQFF
J gene: TRBJ2-1
D gene: TRBD2
V gene: TRBV3-1/TRBV3-2
clone size: NA

CDR3 DNA: TGTGCCAGCACACGCGACAGGGGGAACACTGAAGCTTTCTTT
CDR3 protein: CASTRDRGNTEAFF
J gene: TRBJ1-1
D gene: TRBD1
V gene: TRBV18
clone size: NA

CDR3 DNA: TGTGCCAGCAGCTTGGCAGGGAGGGATTCACCCCTCCACTTT
CDR3 protein: CASSLAGRDSPLHF
J gene: TRBJ1-6
D gene: NA
V gene: TRBV5-4
clone size: NA

CDR3 DNA: TGTGCCAGCAGCTCTCGGACAGGATTGTACGAGCAGTACTTC
CDR3 protein: CASSSRTGLYEQYF
J gene: TRBJ2-7
D gene: TRBD1
V gene: TRBV5-6
clone size: NA

CDR3 DNA: TGTGCCAGCAGTTTACGCGCCGGGACAGGGCCCTATGGCTACACCTTC
CDR3 protein: CASSLRAGTGPYGYTF
J gene: TRBJ1-2
D gene: TRBD1
V gene: TRBV28
clone size: NA

CDR3 DNA: TGTGCCAGCAGCGAACCGCAGGGATCCTACGAGCAGTACTTC
CDR3 protein: CASSEPQGSYEQYF
J gene: TRBJ2-7
D gene: NA
V gene: TRBV7-2
clone size: NA

CDR3 DNA: TGTGCCAGTAGTAGGGGACAGGGGGCCTGGCGGCCCCTTAGCACAGATACGCAGTATTTT
CDR3 protein: CASSRGQGAWRPLSTDTQYF
J gene: TRBJ2-3
D gene: TRBD1
V gene: TRBV19
clone size: NA

CDR3 DNA: TGTGCCAGCAGTTACGGGAGGTGGGAGAACTACGAGCAGTACTTC
CDR3 protein: CASSYGRWENYEQYF
J gene: TRBJ2-7
D gene: NA
V gene: TRBV6-5
clone size: NA

CDR3 DNA: TGTGCCAGCAGGTTCCCCAACAGGTTGATCGGTGAAAAACTGTTTTTT
CDR3 protein: CASRFPNRLIGEKLFF
J gene: TRBJ1-4
D gene: NA
V gene: TRBV21-1
clone size: NA

CDR3 DNA: TGTGCCACCAACACGCCAGAGAACACTGAAGCTTTCTTT
CDR3 protein: CATNTPENTEAFF
J gene: TRBJ1-1
D gene: NA
V gene: TRBV6-1
clone size: NA

CDR3 DNA: TGTGCCAGCAGCGCTAGGAGGACCGATCCGAACACCGGGGAGCTGTTTTTT
CDR3 protein: CASSARRTDPNTGELFF
J gene: TRBJ2-2
D gene: NA
V gene: TRBV7-6
clone size: NA

CDR3 DNA: TGTGCCAGCAGTTTTAGAGGACTAGCGTATTCAGATACGCAGTATTTT
CDR3 protein: CASSFRGLAYSDTQYF
J gene: TRBJ2-3
D gene: TRBD2
V gene: TRBV27
clone size: NA

CDR3 DNA: TGTGCCACCTCCGACCTGAATAATTCACCCCTCCACTTT
CDR3 protein: CATSDLNNSPLHF
J gene: TRBJ1-6
D gene: NA
V gene: TRBV6-5
clone size: NA

CDR3 DNA: TGTGCCAGCAGCCTAACGGGACCCTCATCCGAGCAGTACTTC
CDR3 protein: CASSLTGPSSEQYF
J gene: TRBJ2-7
D gene: NA
V gene: TRBV3-1/TRBV3-2
clone size: NA

CDR3 DNA: TGTGCCAGCAGAACAGGGGGCCGGCCTGAAGCTTTCTTT
CDR3 protein: CASRTGGRPEAFF
J gene: TRBJ1-1
D gene: TRBD1
V gene: TRBV27
clone size: NA

CDR3 DNA: TGTGCCAGCAGTGAAAATGGGGGCGCTGAAGCTTTCTTT
CDR3 protein: CASSENGGAEAFF
J gene: TRBJ1-1
D gene: NA
V gene: TRBV6-1
clone size: NA

CDR3 DNA: TGTGCCAGCAGTGATGACCGGGGAGAAGAGACCCAGTACTTC
CDR3 protein: CASSDDRGEETQYF
J gene: TRBJ2-5
D gene: NA
V gene: TRBV25-1
clone size: NA

CDR3 DNA: TGTGCCAGCAGCCAAAGGGGGACTAGAGAGCAGTACTTC
CDR3 protein: CASSQRGTREQYF
J gene: TRBJ2-7
D gene: TRBD2
V gene: TRBV3-1/TRBV3-2
clone size: NA

CDR3 DNA: TGTGCCAGCGGCGACGGGGCTCATGAAAAACTGTTTTTT
CDR3 protein: CASGDGAHEKLFF
J gene: TRBJ1-4
D gene: NA
V gene: TRBV27
clone size: NA

CDR3 DNA: TGTGCCAGCGGCCGGACAGGGGGCGGGTACGAGCAGTACTTC
CDR3 protein: CASGRTGGGYEQYF
J gene: TRBJ2-7
D gene: TRBD1
V gene: TRBV6-2/TRBV6-3
clone size: NA

CDR3 DNA: TGTGCCAGCAGTCCCACAGGGTCGGCTGGAAACACCATATATTTT
CDR3 protein: CASSPTGSAGNTIYF
J gene: TRBJ1-3
D gene: NA
V gene: TRBV27
clone size: NA

CDR3 DNA: TGTGCCAGCAGTCCACCGGGACTAGCGGGGGAGGGTACGCAGTATTTT
CDR3 protein: CASSPPGLAGEGTQYF
J gene: TRBJ2-3
D gene: TRBD2
V gene: TRBV28
clone size: NA

CDR3 DNA: TGTGCCAGCAGCCAAGGGGGGGCTATGAACACTGAAGCTTTCTTT
CDR3 protein: CASSQGGAMNTEAFF
J gene: TRBJ1-1
D gene: NA
V gene: TRBV6-5
clone size: NA

CDR3 DNA: TGCGCCACAACCCCTACGGGGAGCCCCGGGGAGCTGTTTTTT
CDR3 protein: CATTPTGSPGELFF
J gene: TRBJ2-2
D gene: NA
V gene: TRBV5-1
clone size: NA

CDR3 DNA: TGTGCCAGCAGTTATCCGTCGAGACCCGGGGAGCTGTTTTTT
CDR3 protein: CASSYPSRPGELFF
J gene: TRBJ2-2
D gene: NA
V gene: TRBV6-2/TRBV6-3
clone size: NA

CDR3 DNA: TGTGCCAGCAGCCCACCGGGACAGTTCTCTGGCTACACCTTC
CDR3 protein: CASSPPGQFSGYTF
J gene: TRBJ1-2
D gene: TRBD1
V gene: TRBV11-2
clone size: NA

CDR3 DNA: TGTGCCAGCAGGCCAACAGGGGTTAGTGCGTATTTT
CDR3 protein: CASRPTGVSAYF
J gene: TRBJ2-3
D gene: TRBD1
V gene: TRBV28
clone size: NA

CDR3 DNA: TGTGCCAGCAACCGGGACTGGCAATCCTACGAGCAGTACTTC
CDR3 protein: CASNRDWQSYEQYF
J gene: TRBJ2-7
D gene: NA
V gene: TRBV7-2
clone size: NA

CDR3 DNA: TGTGCCAGCAGCTTAAGGGGCACCGGGGAGCTGTTTTTT
CDR3 protein: CASSLRGTGELFF
J gene: TRBJ2-2
D gene: NA
V gene: TRBV7-3
clone size: NA

CDR3 DNA: TGTGCCACCAGTGAAGGACAGGGGAATCAGCCCCAGCATTTT
CDR3 protein: CATSEGQGNQPQHF
J gene: TRBJ1-5
D gene: TRBD1
V gene: TRBV24-1
clone size: NA

CDR3 DNA: TGTGCCAGCAGCGACCGCGGGCGCACTGAAGCTTTCTTT
CDR3 protein: CASSDRGRTEAFF
J gene: TRBJ1-1
D gene: NA
V gene: TRBV9
clone size: NA

CDR3 DNA: TGTGCCAGCGGCGGTCGGGGTGACTATGGCTACACCTTC
CDR3 protein: CASGGRGDYGYTF
J gene: TRBJ1-2
D gene: NA
V gene: TRBV5-6
clone size: NA

CDR3 DNA: TGTGCCAGCAGCGTTCAGGGACAGGGGAAAGAAAAACTGTTTTTT
CDR3 protein: CASSVQGQGKEKLFF
J gene: TRBJ1-4
D gene: TRBD1
V gene: TRBV5-4
clone size: NA

CDR3 DNA: TGTGCCAGCAGCCCAAATTCCCGGAGGGAACCTAATGGCTGCACCTTC
CDR3 protein: CASSPNSRREPNGCTF
J gene: TRBJ1-2
D gene: NA
V gene: TRBV7-2
clone size: NA

CDR3 DNA: TGTGCCAGCAGCCTGGGATTAAATTCACCCCTCCACTTT
CDR3 protein: CASSLGLNSPLHF
J gene: TRBJ1-6
D gene: NA
V gene: TRBV5-6
clone size: NA

CDR3 DNA: TGTGCCAGCAGTTTAAATGGGAACACTGAAGCTTTCTTT
CDR3 protein: CASSLNGNTEAFF
J gene: TRBJ1-1
D gene: NA
V gene: TRBV12-3/TRBV12-4
clone size: NA

CDR3 DNA: TGTGCCAGCACCCCCTTCGGGACAAAGACTTTCTTT
CDR3 protein: CASTPFGTKTFF
J gene: TRBJ1-1
D gene: NA
V gene: TRBV7-2
clone size: NA